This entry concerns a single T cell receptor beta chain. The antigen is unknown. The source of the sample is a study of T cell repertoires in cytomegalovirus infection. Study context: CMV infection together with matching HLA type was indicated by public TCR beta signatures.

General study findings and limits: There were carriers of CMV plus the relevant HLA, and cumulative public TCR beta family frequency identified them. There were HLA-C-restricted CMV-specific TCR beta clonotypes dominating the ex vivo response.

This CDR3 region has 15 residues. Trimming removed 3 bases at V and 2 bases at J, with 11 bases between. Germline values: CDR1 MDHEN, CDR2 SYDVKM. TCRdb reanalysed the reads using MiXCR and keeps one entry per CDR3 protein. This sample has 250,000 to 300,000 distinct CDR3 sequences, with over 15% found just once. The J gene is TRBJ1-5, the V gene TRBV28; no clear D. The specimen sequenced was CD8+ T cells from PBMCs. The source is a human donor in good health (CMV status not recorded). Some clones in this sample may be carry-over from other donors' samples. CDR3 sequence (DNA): TGTGCCAGCAGTTTGAGGGTATACGGCAATCAGCCCCAGCATTTT. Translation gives CASSLRVYGNQPQHF.